The 20 T cell receptor beta chains in this list originate from one sample, sequenced in a study of blood T cells in healthy people across ages. Then a second PCR, running roughly 7 to 11 cycles, was carried out with a sample-barcoded 5' primer and a J-beta primer mix. Each CDR3 protein gets one entry after TCRdb re-called the 5' RACE reads with MiXCR. There are about 1.6 million distinct CDR3 sequences in the sample; roughly 32% occur only once, and about 11% lies in the top ten. What was sequenced was blood. Receptors were obtained from a woman in her twenties or thirties in good health.

This clonotype occurred a few times. J is TRBJ2-6 and V is TRBV4-1; D unclear. V was pared by 2 bases and J by 0 bases, with 8 bases between. From germline, CDR1 is MGHRA and CDR2 YSYEKL. There are 16 residues in the CDR3. As DNA, the CDR3 is TGCGCCAGCAGCCAATGGGTCGGCTCTGGGGCCAACGTCCTGACTTTC. This encodes CASSQWVGSGANVLTF.

As to this clonotype: A much larger clone differs from this one at a single base, so this may be a read error. The genes are TRBV10-3 and TRBJ2-5; the D gene is possibly TRBD1 (6 bases). CDR1 is ENHRY, CDR2 SYGVKD, per germline. The CDR3 covers 16 residues. The germline V and J ends were trimmed by 3 bases and 3 bases, with 17 bases remaining between them. The CDR3 reads CAISDRPGQGKETQYF. In nucleotides, the CDR3 is TGTGCCATCAGTGATCGTCCGGGACAAGGTAAAGAGACCCAGTACTTC.

This clonotype has more than one count but fewer than ten. V gene TRBV9 combines with J gene TRBJ2-5; 7 bases agree with TRBD1. In germline, CDR1 is SGDLS, CDR2 YYNGEE. V was pared by 0 bases and J by 1 base, with 3 bases of the junction left unmatched. The CDR3 runs to 15 residues. CDR3 coding DNA: TGTGCCAGCAGCGTAGCTACAGGGGTCCAAGAGACCCAGTACTTC. Translated, it gives CASSVATGVQETQYF.

This clonotype was seen at least ten times. The rearrangement links TRBV20-1 to TRBJ1-6; D is ambiguous. Trimming took 0 bases from V and 0 from J, leaving 9 bases between them. The CDR3 length is 16 residues. Germline CDR1 reads DFQATT; CDR2 reads SNEGSKA (reference sequence). In DNA, the CDR3 is TGCAGTGCTAGAGATAGGCAGAGCTCCTATAATTCACCCCTCCACTTT. Translated: CSARDRQSSYNSPLHF.

This sequence joins TRBV18 and TRBJ1-1; D unresolved. Trimming pared 8 bases from V and 3 bases from J, leaving 13 bases between. The length of the CDR3 is 13 residues. From germline, CDR1 is KGHSH and CDR2 LQKENI. The CDR3 reads CASIEGFHTEAFF. The DNA of the CDR3 is TGTGCCAGCATTGAAGGGTTTCACACTGAAGCTTTCTTT.

The CDR3 here is CSVGTANKQPQHF. The CDR3 DNA follows: TGCAGTGTCGGGACAGCTAACAAACAGCCCCAGCATTTT. The V gene is TRBV20-1, the J gene TRBJ1-5; 7 nucleotides line up with TRBD1. V shed 7 bases, J shed 7 bases, and the junction held 10 bases outside the gene matches. Looked up from germline, CDR1 is DFQATT and CDR2 is SNEGSKA (reference sequence). The CDR3 has 13 amino acids.

The chain has TRBV5-1 and TRBJ2-7, with TRBD2 identical over 10 bases. J lost 3 bases, V lost 4 bases, and 4 bases had no gene match. Germline V gene lookup returns CDR1 SGHRS and CDR2 YFSETQ. The CDR3 contains 14 residues. CDR3 in amino acids: CASSASGSIYEQYF. The DNA for the CDR3 is TGCGCCAGCAGCGCTAGCGGGAGTATCTACGAGCAGTACTTC.

DNA of the CDR3: TGCAGTGCTAGAAGGGGGGGGAGGACCACTGAAGCTTTCTTT. It translates to CSARRGGRTTEAFF. The chain joins TRBV20-1 to TRBJ1-1; D possibly corresponds to TRBD1 (6 bases). V gave up 2 bases and J gave up 4 bases, with 14 bases separating them. The length of the CDR3 is 14 residues. Looked up from germline, CDR1 is DFQATT and CDR2 is SNEGSKA (reference sequence).

V usage is TRBV3-1 and J usage is TRBJ2-3; no definite D call. The CDR3 runs to 13 residues. CDR1 is LGHDT and CDR2 is YNNKEL in the germline V gene (reference sequence). V lost 1 base and J 6 bases, leaving 8 bases between the germline ends. The CDR3 DNA is TGTGCCAGCAGCCAAGCTCGTGGGGATACGCAGTATTTT. This encodes CASSQARGDTQYF.

This chain joins TRBV28 and TRBJ2-7, with D possibly being TRBD2 (6 bases). The assigned J gene may be wrong: the sequence end matches TRBJ2-5 better. Germline V lookup: CDR1 MDHEN, CDR2 SYDVKM. There are 14 residues in the CDR3. The CDR3 here is CASSPLGEEETQYF. The CDR3 nucleotides are TGTGCCAGCAGTCCGTTGGGGGAGGAGGAGACCCAGTACTTC.

Worth noting for this clonotype: One end of the junction does not line up with germline, which may come from a read error. The chain couples TRBV29-1 to TRBJ1-2; 7 nucleotides align to TRBD1. The CDR3 length is 13 residues. Per germline, CDR1 SQVTM and CDR2 ANQGSEA. CDR3 sequence: CNVETGPLYGYTF. CDR3 sequence (DNA): TGCAACGTTGAGACAGGGCCACTCTATGGCTACACCTTC.

The CDR3 coding sequence is TGCAGCGCGATAGGGACTCAGGGCACTGAAGCTTTCTTT. Protein product: CSAIGTQGTEAFF. The chain joins TRBV29-1 to TRBJ1-1; possible D gene TRBD1, 5 bases. The ends were cut back, 7 bases at V and 4 bases at J, with 16 bases in the middle. The CDR3 runs to 13 residues. Germline CDR1 is SQVTM and CDR2 is ANQGSEA.

This clonotype has a count of ten or more. V usage is TRBV12-3 or TRBV12-4 and J usage is TRBJ2-3; D not resolved. This CDR3 has 10 residues. Trimming stripped 4 bases from V and 6 bases from J, with 2 bases between. The CDR3 is CASSSDTQYF. The CDR3 DNA follows: TGTGCCAGCAGTTCCGATACGCAGTATTTT.

This clonotype appeared many times. This CDR3 is CASSRDNYGYTF. For the CDR3, the DNA is TGTGCCAGCTCAAGAGATAACTATGGCTACACCTTC. The gene calls are TRBV12-3 or TRBV12-4 and TRBJ1-2; no reliable D call. V lost 8 bases and J lost 1, with 8 bases in between. The length of the CDR3 is 12 residues.

This chain joins TRBV7-9 and TRBJ1-5, with TRBD1 as a possible D gene (6 bases). Germline V gene lookup returns CDR1 SEHNR and CDR2 FQNEAQ (reference sequence). Deletions cut 5 bases from V and 5 bases from J, with 13 bases between. The CDR3 is 14 residues long. The CDR3, as DNA: TGTGCCAGCAGCCCGGACAGTTACTATCAGCCCCAGCATTTT. It encodes CASSPDSYYQPQHF. Drawing the rest from reference TRBV7-9 and TRBJ1-5, the complete variable domain is DTGVSQNPRHKITKRGQNVTFRCDPISEHNRLYWYRQTLGQGPEFLTYFQNEAQLEKSRLLSDRFSAERPKGSFSTLEIQRTEQGDSAMYLCASSPDSYYQPQHFGDGTRLSIL.

This clonotype has more than one count but fewer than ten. This sequence joins TRBV28 and TRBJ1-1, with a possible D match to TRBD1 (6 bases). Trimming pared 3 bases from V and 6 bases from J, leaving 20 bases between. CDR3 length equals 16 residues. CDR1 and CDR2 from the germline V gene are MDHEN and SYDVKM. The CDR3 here is CASSLVEAGVSAEAFF. Written as DNA, the CDR3 is TGTGCCAGCAGTTTGGTCGAGGCAGGGGTGTCGGCTGAAGCTTTCTTT.

The chain recombines TRBV7-3 with TRBJ2-3; D may be TRBD1 or TRBD2 (5 bases each). Germline CDR1 is SGHTA and CDR2 is FQGTGA. Trimming took off 2 bases at V and 8 bases at J, with 14 bases between the two ends. CDR3 length: 14 residues. In DNA form, the CDR3 reads TGTGCCAGCAGCTTAGTCGGGGCTTACGGTACGCAGTATTTT. Encoded protein: CASSLVGAYGTQYF.

The rearrangement uses TRBV12-3 or TRBV12-4 and TRBJ2-5; a possible D gene is TRBD2 (6 bases). There are 13 residues in the CDR3. Trimming took off 8 bases at V and 5 bases at J, with 15 bases between the two ends. As DNA, the CDR3 is TGTGCCAGCGGGGAGGCCTCAGGGGAGACCCAGTACTTC. It codes for CASGEASGETQYF.

Notes on this clonotype: At one end the junction does not follow the germline gene, possibly because of a read error. The chain combines TRBV20-1 with TRBJ1-1, with a possible D match to TRBD1 (5 bases). Germline CDR1 reads DFQATT; CDR2 reads SNEGSKA (reference sequence). The CDR3 loop spans 14 amino acids. The CDR3, as DNA: TGCAGTGCTAGGTCCGCGGGGCGCGTCACTGAAGCTTCCTTT. It codes for CSARSAGRVTEASF.

The sample holds a few counts of this clonotype. This sequence joins TRBV20-1 and TRBJ2-3; the D gene could be TRBD1 or TRBD2 (5 bases each). The CDR3 length is 16 residues. The germline V gene encodes CDR1 DFQATT and CDR2 SNEGSKA (reference sequence). V was cut by 0 bases and J by 2 bases, with 15 bases left in between. The CDR3 region is CSARDEGTDYTDTQYF. The CDR3 DNA reads as TGCAGTGCTAGAGACGAGGGGACGGATTACACAGATACGCAGTATTTT.